This note documents a single T cell receptor (beta chain) sequence. Antigen unknown. The entry originates in a study of beta chain features in type 1 diabetes. All sorted populations exceeded 95% purity. The isolated RNA, all of it, was reverse transcribed, so expressed TCRB transcripts were what got sequenced. Method: immunoSEQ multiplex PCR; TCRdb's copy keeps in-frame clones and lacks some. In the table there are about 700,000 clones, around an eighth of which are singletons. Study conclusions and caveats: Shorter TCRB CDR3s, moderately but significantly so, were found in Type 1 diabetes patients in all four CD4+ subsets. The analysis here could not establish whether HLA type shapes TCRB rearrangement.

The receptor was derived from a young man with type 1 diabetes. Sequenced sample: naive CD4+ T cells from blood.

The CDR3 bases are TGTGCCAGCACCCCACTGGCGGGGTTAACCGAGCAGTACTTC. Translating gives CASTPLAGLTEQYF. The gene calls are TRBV6-5 and TRBJ2-7; perhaps TRBD2 as D (6 bases). The germline gives CDR1 MNHEY, CDR2 SVGAGI. CDR3 length equals 14 residues. Trimming left V 7 bases short and J 6 bases short, with 19 bases between.